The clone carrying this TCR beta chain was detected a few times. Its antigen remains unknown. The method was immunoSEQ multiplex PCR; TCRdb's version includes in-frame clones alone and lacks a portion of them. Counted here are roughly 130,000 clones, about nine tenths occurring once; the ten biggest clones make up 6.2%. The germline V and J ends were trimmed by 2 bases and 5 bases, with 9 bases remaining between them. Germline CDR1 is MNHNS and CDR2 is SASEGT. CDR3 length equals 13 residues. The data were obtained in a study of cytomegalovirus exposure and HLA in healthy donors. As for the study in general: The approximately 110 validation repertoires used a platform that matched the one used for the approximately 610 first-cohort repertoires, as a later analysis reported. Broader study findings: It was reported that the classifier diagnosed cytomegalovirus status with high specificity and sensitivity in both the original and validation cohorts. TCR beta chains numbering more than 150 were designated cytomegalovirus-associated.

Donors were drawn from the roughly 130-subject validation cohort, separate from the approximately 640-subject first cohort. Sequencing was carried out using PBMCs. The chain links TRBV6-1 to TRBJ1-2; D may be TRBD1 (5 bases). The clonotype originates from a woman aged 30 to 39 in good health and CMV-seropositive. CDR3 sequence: CASSERRGYGYTF. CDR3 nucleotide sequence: TGTGCCAGCAGTGAACGGAGGGGTTATGGCTACACCTTC.